This TCR beta chain was recovered during a study of read filtering for tumor transcriptome and immune sequencing. This CDR3 has 17 amino acids. Losses at the gene ends were 3 bases for V and 4 bases for J; bases not matched to a gene: 9. The germline CDR1 and CDR2 sequences are SGHTA and FQGNSA. From about 0.4 ug of RNA, a library with molecular barcoded alpha/delta and beta/gamma adaptors was made. One entry per CDR3 protein results from TCRdb running MiXCR on the reads. The sample includes fewer than 35,000 distinct CDR3 sequences, 18% of them seen just once. This clonotype was observed at least ten times.

The receptor was isolated from a donor at least 40 years old with multiple myeloma. The sequenced material came from a population of CD138-negative cells sorted from bone marrow. The chain uses TRBV7-2 and TRBJ2-3; 11 nucleotides agree with TRBD2. This CDR3 reads CASSFVLAGAASDTQYF. For the CDR3, the DNA is TGTGCCAGCAGCTTCGTACTAGCGGGGGCCGCGTCAGATACGCAGTATTTT.